A single sample is the source of the 10 T cell receptor beta chains below, sequenced in a study of blood T cells in healthy people across ages. For the second PCR, which ran for roughly 7 to 11 cycles, a sample-barcoded 5' primer and a J-beta primer mix were used. TCRdb ran MiXCR on the 5' RACE reads and lists one entry per CDR3 protein. The sample includes 1.5 million to 2 million distinct CDR3 sequences, 40% to 55% of them seen just once. Input material: blood. The origin of the receptors is a middle-aged woman in good health.

J is TRBJ2-7 and V is TRBV5-1; D might be TRBD1 (5 bases). The ends were cut back, 0 bases at V and 6 bases at J, with 13 bases in the middle. The CDR3 runs 14 residues. Germline lookup yields CDR1 SGHRS and CDR2 YFSETQ. The DNA for the CDR3 is TGCGCCAGCAGCTTGGCCCAGGGTGATGGCGAGCAGTACTTC. Translated, it gives CASSLAQGDGEQYF.

V gene TRBV20-1 combines with J gene TRBJ2-3, with a possible D match to TRBD2 (6 bases). Trimming pared 6 bases from V and 5 bases from J, leaving 18 bases between. The CDR3 runs to 14 residues. Per germline, CDR1 DFQATT and CDR2 SNEGSKA (reference sequence). The CDR3 region is CSAPLAPRVDTQYF. CDR3 sequence (DNA): TGCAGTGCACCTCTAGCGCCCAGGGTAGATACGCAGTATTTT.

This clonotype was detected a few times. The chain recombines TRBV7-3 with TRBJ2-3; D call uncertain. Looked up from germline, CDR1 is SGHTA and CDR2 is FQGTGA. The CDR3 runs 15 residues. Between the trimmed V and J ends, which lost 5 bases and 2 bases, there was a span of 14 bases. In nucleotides, the CDR3 is TGTGCCAGCAGCGAGACTGATTTAAACACAGATACGCAGTATTTT. Protein sequence: CASSETDLNTDTQYF. Full variable domain (outside the CDR3, taken from reference TRBV7-3 and TRBJ2-3): GAGVSQTPSNKVTEKGKYVELRCDPISGHTALYWYRQSLGQGPEFLIYFQGTGAADDSGLPNDRFFAVRPEGSVSTLKIQRTERGDSAVYLCASSETDLNTDTQYFGPGTRLTVL.

The J gene is TRBJ1-6, the V gene TRBV5-4, with 8 bases matching TRBD1. From germline, CDR1 is SGHNT and CDR2 YYREEE (reference sequence). Trimming took 5 bases from V and 6 from J; bases not matched to a gene: 4. This CDR3 has 14 residues. CDR3 DNA sequence: TGTGCCAGCAGGCAAGACAGGGGTAATTCACCCCTCCACTTT. It is translated as CASRQDRGNSPLHF.

This chain joins TRBV29-1 and TRBJ2-5; 7 nucleotides agree with TRBD1. The V and J ends lost 5 bases and 11 bases, in that order; junction bases with no gene match: 20. The germline V gene has CDR1 SQVTM and CDR2 ANQGSEA. The CDR3 extends over 15 amino acids. This CDR3 is CSVLPDRIPNNEQYF. The DNA of the CDR3 is TGCAGCGTTTTACCGGACAGGATCCCTAACAATGAGCAGTACTTC.

V and J are TRBV2 and TRBJ1-1; 7 nucleotides agree with TRBD1. V gave up 8 bases and J gave up 4 bases; unmatched junction bases: 7. Germline CDR1 and CDR2: SNHLY and FYNNEI. The CDR3 has 13 residues. The CDR3 DNA reads TGTGCCAGCGGCGGGACAGAGAGCACTGAAGCTTTCTTT. It yields the protein CASGGTESTEAFF.

CDR3 region: CASRPGLAGAITDTQYF. The CDR3 DNA follows: TGTGCCAGCAGACCCGGACTAGCGGGGGCGATCACAGATACGCAGTATTTT. The chain recombines TRBV6-2 or TRBV6-3 with TRBJ2-3; 13 bases are shared with TRBD2. CDR1 and CDR2 (germline): MNHEY, SVGEGT. The V gene end was trimmed by 6 bases and the J gene end by 2 bases; junction bases not matched to a gene: 8. The CDR3 runs to 17 residues.

This clonotype has only one observation. The chain combines TRBV15 with TRBJ1-2; tentatively, D is TRBD1 (6 bases). V was cut by 1 base and J by 4 bases, with 10 bases left in between. This CDR3 spans 14 amino acids. Germline V gene sequence: CDR1 LNHNV, CDR2 YYDKDF (reference sequence). CDR3 DNA sequence: TGTGCCACCAGCAGAGTCATAGGGGGCTATGGCTACACCTTC. This encodes CATSRVIGGYGYTF.

This chain joins TRBV6-6 and TRBJ2-5; D is possibly TRBD1 or TRBD2 (5 bases each). Trimming cost V 6 bases and J 7 bases, with 21 bases left between them. The CDR3 spans 15 residues. CDR1 is MNHNY, CDR2 SVGAGI, per germline (reference sequence). The chain's CDR3 is CASRLPGPQSGTQYF. The CDR3 nucleotides read TGTGCCAGCAGACTACCGGGGCCCCAAAGTGGGACCCAGTACTTC.

The chain recombines TRBV2 with TRBJ1-1; 7 bases fit TRBD1. V was clipped by 1 base and J by 6 bases; unmatched bases: 5. The CDR3 spans 14 residues. Germline V CDR1 and CDR2: SNHLY, FYNNEI. The CDR3 coding sequence is TGTGCCAGCAGTGAAGTGACAGGGAGGGCTGAAGCTTTCTTT. Translation: CASSEVTGRAEAFF.